These T cell receptor beta chains were read from a single sample in a study of CD8+ T cells in alopecia areata. Libraries were prepared by immunoSEQ multiplex PCR; TCRdb keeps only in-frame clonotypes and omits some of them. The sample shows some 170,000 clones, less than 80% of them seen only once. Here the sequenced sample was CD8+ T cells sorted from blood, taken at week 0. The origin of the receptors is a human donor with alopecia areata. The CDR3 runs from the conserved cysteine through the conserved F or W. Only part of the rows carry a size: once, few, many, or a class if the clone is expanded.

NA TRBJ2-1 TRBV6-4 CASSASGGAYEQFF
NA TRBJ1-2 TRBV6-5 CASISSDYGYTF
NA TRBJ1-2 TRBV29-1 CSGGDRTGDGYTF
NA TRBJ1-1 TRBV7-9 CASSLGTNTEAFF
NA TRBJ2-5 TRBV5-1 CASSFLRQGVGLLETQYF
NA TRBJ1-5 TRBV7-9 CASSPTGQVDQPQHF
NA TRBJ2-1 TRBV11-2 CASRRGVTDEQFF
NA TRBJ2-2 TRBV10-2 CASKRGSTGELFF
NA TRBJ1-4 TRBV2 CASMQGANEKLFF
NA TRBJ2-5 TRBV29-1 CSVEDTGDGETQYF
NA TRBJ1-6 TRBV28 CATTLLGQGSDSPLHF
NA TRBJ2-5 TRBV7-8 CASSNRKHRETQYF
NA TRBJ2-7 TRBV29-1 CSVVRDKDNEQYF
few TRBJ1-1 TRBV29-1 CSVLNTEAFF
NA TRBJ2-7 TRBV25-1 CASSERTGEQYF
few TRBJ1-4 TRBV19 CASSIRRQPNEKLFF